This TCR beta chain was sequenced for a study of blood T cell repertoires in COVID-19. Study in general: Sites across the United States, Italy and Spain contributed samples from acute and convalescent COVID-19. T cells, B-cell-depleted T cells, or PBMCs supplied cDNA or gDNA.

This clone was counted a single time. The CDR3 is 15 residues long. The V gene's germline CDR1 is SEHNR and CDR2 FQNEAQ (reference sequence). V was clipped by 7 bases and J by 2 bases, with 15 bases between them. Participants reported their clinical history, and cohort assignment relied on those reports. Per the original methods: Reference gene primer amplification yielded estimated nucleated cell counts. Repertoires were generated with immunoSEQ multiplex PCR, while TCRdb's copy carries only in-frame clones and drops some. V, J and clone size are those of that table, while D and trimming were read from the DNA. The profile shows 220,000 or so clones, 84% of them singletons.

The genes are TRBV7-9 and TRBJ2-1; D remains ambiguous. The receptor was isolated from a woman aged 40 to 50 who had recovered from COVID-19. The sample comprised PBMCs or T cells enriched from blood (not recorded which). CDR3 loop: CASTPPSRAYNEQFF. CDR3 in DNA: TGTGCCAGCACCCCGCCCAGCCGGGCCTACAATGAGCAGTTCTTC. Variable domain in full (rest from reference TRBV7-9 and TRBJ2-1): DTGVSQNPRHKITKRGQNVTFRCDPISEHNRLYWYRQTLGQGPEFLTYFQNEAQLEKSRLLSDRFSAERPKGSFSTLEIQRTEQGDSAMYLCASTPPSRAYNEQFFGPGTRLTVL.